One sample yielded the 18 T cell receptor beta chains listed below, sequenced in a study of T cells in localized non-small cell lung cancer. The assay was immunoSEQ multiplex PCR, and TCRdb's table has in-frame clones only and misses some. Of 6,500 to 8,000 clones listed, around half are singletons. Sequenced here: lymph node tissue, sampled before any cancer treatment. Receptors were obtained from a man aged 40-75 years with stage I lung adenocarcinoma.

The V gene is TRBV23-1, the J gene TRBJ1-4; weak D call: TRBD1 (5 bases). TRBV23-1 is annotated as an ORF whose role is uncertain. The CDR3 consists of 13 residues. Deletions cut 8 bases from V and 7 bases from J, with 14 bases between. CDR3 loop: CASSIGHIEKLFF. The CDR3 DNA reads TGCGCCAGCTCAATTGGACATATTGAAAAACTGTTTTTT.

The chain couples TRBV30 to TRBJ1-3; weak D call: TRBD1 (5 bases). The germline gives CDR1 GTSNPN, CDR2 SVGIG (reference sequence). V was trimmed by 7 bases and J by 4 bases, leaving 11 bases between them. This CDR3 is 12 amino acids long. The CDR3 DNA reads TGTGCCTCCTTGGCAGGGGGAAACACCATATATTTT. This sequence encodes CASLAGGNTIYF. Full variable domain (remainder filled in from reference TRBV30 and TRBJ1-3): SQTIHQWPATLVQPVGSPLSLECTVEGTSNPNLYWYRQAAGRGLQLLFYSVGIGQISSEVPQNLSASRPQDRQFILSSKKLLLSDSGFYLCASLAGGNTIYFGEGSWLTVV.

This clone has just one count. V and J are TRBV18 and TRBJ2-3; TRBD1 matches 8 bases. Germline V lookup: CDR1 KGHSH, CDR2 LQKENI. The junction had 5 bases not matched to a gene; V was cut back by 2 bases and J by 4 bases. There are 15 residues in the CDR3. DNA of the CDR3: TGTGCCAGCTCACCAAAACAGGGGGTCCCAGATACGCAGTATTTT. Protein: CASSPKQGVPDTQYF.

The CDR3 is CASSPAPTSGRRTDTQYF. The CDR3 nucleotides are TGTGCCAGCAGCCCGGCCCCAACTAGCGGGAGACGCACAGATACGCAGTATTTT. This chain connects TRBV28 to TRBJ2-3, with 11 positions matching TRBD2. This CDR3 has 18 amino acids. The germline V gene has CDR1 MDHEN and CDR2 SYDVKM. Losses at the gene ends were 6 bases for V and 1 base for J; bases not matched to a gene: 12.

The V call is TRBV18, the J call TRBJ2-2; D might be TRBD2 (5 bases). V was clipped by 3 bases and J by 4 bases, with 12 bases between them. From germline, CDR1 is KGHSH and CDR2 LQKENI. CDR3 size: 15 residues. In DNA form, the CDR3 reads TGTGCCAGCTCACCGATTGATCTAGCCACCGGGGAGCTGTTTTTT. This encodes CASSPIDLATGELFF.

This clone is termed medium-sized. The chain links TRBV11-3 to TRBJ2-1; TRBD1 matches at 10 bases. J lost 6 bases, V lost 5 bases, and 10 bases had no gene match. Germline V gives CDR1 SGHNT, CDR2 YENEEA. There are 16 residues in the CDR3. This chain's CDR3 is CASSLMRGQGFNEQFF. CDR3 coding DNA: TGTGCCAGCAGCCTCATGAGGGGACAGGGGTTCAATGAGCAGTTCTTC.

The rearrangement joins TRBV25-1 to TRBJ2-2; possibly TRBD2 for D (5 bases). The CDR3 totals 13 residues. Germline assignment: CDR1 MGHDK and CDR2 SYGVNS. V was trimmed by 9 bases and J by 3 bases, leaving 11 bases between them. The CDR3 spells CARGWRDTGELFF. Here the CDR3 DNA reads TGTGCCAGAGGGTGGCGGGACACCGGGGAGCTGTTTTTT. Full variable domain (rest looked up from reference TRBV25-1 and TRBJ2-2): EADIYQTPRYLVIGTGKKITLECSQTMGHDKMYWYQQDPGMELHLIHYSYGVNSTEKGDLSSESTVSRIRTEHFPLTLESARPSHTSQYLCARGWRDTGELFFGEGSRLTVL.

This clone has a handful of counts. The junction and the germline gene differ at one end; a read error may be behind it. V and J are TRBV11-3 and TRBJ2-5; a possible D gene is TRBD2 (6 bases). This CDR3 is built from 17 residues. Germline CDR1 reads SGHNT; CDR2 reads YENEEA. The CDR3 nucleotides read TGTGCCAGCAGCCTAGACCTTGCTAGCGCGATCCCAGAGACCCAGTACTTC. This translates into CASSLDLASAIPETQYF.

The chain combines TRBV19 with TRBJ1-6; 7 nucleotides match TRBD1. This CDR3 is built from 14 residues. J gave up 4 bases and V 6 bases, and 3 bases lay outside the gene matches. The germline gives CDR1 LNHDA, CDR2 SQIVND (reference sequence). For the CDR3, the DNA is TGTGCCAGTAGGGGGACAGTATATAATTCACCCCTCCACTTT. It translates to CASRGTVYNSPLHF.

The chain employs TRBV19 and TRBJ1-5; perhaps TRBD1 as D (5 bases). CDR3 length: 13 amino acids. V lost 3 bases and J lost 7, with 10 bases in between. Germline assignment: CDR1 LNHDA and CDR2 SQIVND (reference sequence). CDR3 bases: TGTGCCAGTAGTATTTCAGGGCGGCAGCCCCAGCATTTT. Translation gives CASSISGRQPQHF.

V usage is TRBV6-8 and J usage is TRBJ1-1, with 8 bases lining up with TRBD1. V dropped 5 bases and J dropped 5; count of bases not matched to a gene: 7. The length of the CDR3 is 14 residues. Germline V gene lookup returns CDR1 MNHGY and CDR2 SAAAGT. CDR3 DNA sequence: TGTGCCAGCAGTCCTTACAGGGGGGAGACTGAAGCTTTCTTT. This encodes CASSPYRGETEAFF.

The genes are TRBV6-8 and TRBJ1-1; possibly TRBD1 for D (5 bases). V was pared by 2 bases and J by 4 bases, with 11 bases between. The CDR3 extends over 14 amino acids. In germline, CDR1 is MNHGY, CDR2 SAAAGT. The CDR3, as DNA: TGTGCCAGCAGTTACGGGACGCGTCTCACTGAAGCTTTCTTT. It yields the protein CASSYGTRLTEAFF.

The sample holds many counts of this clone. The chain links TRBV11-3 to TRBJ2-3; 10 bases map to TRBD2. CDR3 size: 16 residues. Germline V gene data show CDR1 as SGHNT and CDR2 as YENEEA. J lost 5 bases, V lost 0 bases, and 5 bases had no gene match. Here the CDR3 DNA reads TGTGCCAGCAGCTTAGATATAGCGGGGGGACGAGATACGCAGTATTTT. It translates to CASSLDIAGGRDTQYF.

This clone has a single count. The genes are TRBV28 and TRBJ1-6, with D perhaps matching TRBD1 (6 bases). The V gene lost 7 bases and the J gene lost 2 bases, with 9 bases spanning the gap. This CDR3 spans 14 amino acids. Germline V CDR1 and CDR2: MDHEN, SYDVKM. The CDR3 spells CASNWGPYNSPLHF. CDR3 in DNA: TGTGCCAGCAACTGGGGGCCCTATAATTCACCCCTCCACTTT.

This clone was seen a handful of times. V is TRBV11-3 and J is TRBJ1-1; D is ambiguous. Trimming shortened V by 0 bases and J by 0 bases, and 8 bases separated the two germline ends. Germline V gene lookup returns CDR1 SGHNT and CDR2 YENEEA. The CDR3 is 15 amino acids. The CDR3 is CASSLDQVLNTEAFF. The CDR3 DNA follows: TGTGCCAGCAGCTTAGATCAGGTGCTGAACACTGAAGCTTTCTTT.

The chain is built from TRBV7-1 and TRBJ1-4, with D possibly matching TRBD1 (5 bases). TRBV7-1 is given ORF status, its function remaining uncertain. The V gene lost 5 bases and the J gene lost 4 bases, with 11 bases spanning the gap. CDR3 length: 14 residues. The CDR3 loop reads CASSPTGLNEKLFF. For the CDR3, the DNA is TGTGCCAGCAGCCCTACAGGCCTTAATGAAAAACTGTTTTTT.

The rearrangement uses TRBV9 and TRBJ2-5, with 10 bases identical to TRBD1. The CDR3 has 17 residues. Per the germline V gene, CDR1 is SGDLS and CDR2 is YYNGEE. V gave up 5 bases and J gave up 2 bases; unmatched junction bases: 12. The CDR3 coding sequence is TGTGCCAGCAGTCCCCCCCCGGGACAGGGGTATCAAGAGACCCAGTACTTC. Translated: CASSPPPGQGYQETQYF.

The chain links TRBV25-1 to TRBJ2-3; 8 nucleotides agree with TRBD1. Trimming cost V 3 bases and J 0 bases; bases outside gene matches: 5. CDR3 size: 16 residues. The germline V gene has CDR1 MGHDK and CDR2 SYGVNS. This CDR3 reads CASSEWTGFSTDTQYF. The CDR3 DNA reads TGTGCCAGCAGTGAGTGGACAGGGTTCAGCACAGATACGCAGTATTTT.